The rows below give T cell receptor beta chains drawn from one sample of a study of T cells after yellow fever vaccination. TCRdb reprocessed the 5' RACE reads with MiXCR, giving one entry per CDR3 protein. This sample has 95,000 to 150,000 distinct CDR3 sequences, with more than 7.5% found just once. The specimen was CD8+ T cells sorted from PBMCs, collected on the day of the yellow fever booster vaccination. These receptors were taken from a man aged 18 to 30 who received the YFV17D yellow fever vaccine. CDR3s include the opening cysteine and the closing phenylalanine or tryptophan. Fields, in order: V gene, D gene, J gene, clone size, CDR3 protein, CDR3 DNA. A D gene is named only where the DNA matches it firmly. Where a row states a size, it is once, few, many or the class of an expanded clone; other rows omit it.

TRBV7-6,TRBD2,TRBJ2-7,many,CASSVSGDLSYEQYF,TGTGCCAGCAGCGTTAGCGGGGACCTCTCCTACGAGCAGTACTTC
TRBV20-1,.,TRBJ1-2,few,CSVKSGFGYTF,TGCAGTGTTAAGTCCGGGTTTGGCTACACCTTC
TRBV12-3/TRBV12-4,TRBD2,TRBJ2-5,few,CASMGAGGNEETQYF,TGTGCCAGCATGGGAGCGGGGGGTAATGAAGAGACCCAGTACTTC
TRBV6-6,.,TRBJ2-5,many,CASSKDWAKETQYF,TGTGCCAGCAGTAAGGACTGGGCGAAAGAGACCCAGTACTTC
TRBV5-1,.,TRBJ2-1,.,CASSQETGVGPNEQFF,TGCGCCAGCAGTCAAGAGACGGGGGTTGGGCCCAATGAGCAGTTCTTC
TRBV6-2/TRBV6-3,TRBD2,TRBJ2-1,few,CATTSANYNEQFF,TGTGCCACCACTAGCGCCAACTACAATGAGCAGTTCTTC
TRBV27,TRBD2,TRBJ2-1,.,CASRLAGGPNNEQFF,TGTGCCAGCCGACTAGCGGGGGGACCTAACAATGAGCAGTTCTTC
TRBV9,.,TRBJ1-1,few,CASSVGGTEAFF,TGTGCCAGCAGCGTAGGGGGGACTGAAGCTTTCTTT
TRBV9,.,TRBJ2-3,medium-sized,CASSESGAADTQYF,TGTGCCAGCAGCGAGAGTGGGGCGGCAGATACGCAGTATTTT
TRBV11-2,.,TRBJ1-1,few,CASSLGPPTEAFF,TGTGCCAGCAGCTTAGGGCCCCCCACTGAAGCTTTCTTT
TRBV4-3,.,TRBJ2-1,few,CASSQSWGNNEQFF,TGCGCCAGCAGCCAAAGTTGGGGGAACAATGAGCAGTTCTTC
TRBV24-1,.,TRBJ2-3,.,CATSALSDLSTDTQYF,TGTGCCACCAGTGCTCTTAGCGATCTTAGCACAGATACGCAGTATTTT
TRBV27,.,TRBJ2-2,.,CASSLRLAYGELFF,TGTGCCAGCAGTTTAAGGCTAGCGTACGGGGAGCTGTTTTTT
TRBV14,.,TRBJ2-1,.,CASSQAETGLDNEQFF,TGTGCCAGCAGCCAAGCGGAGACAGGTCTGGACAATGAGCAGTTCTTC
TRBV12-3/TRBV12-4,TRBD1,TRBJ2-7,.,CASSPLTGGEQYF,TGTGCCAGCAGCCCTCTGACAGGGGGAGAGCAGTACTTC
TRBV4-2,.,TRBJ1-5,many,CASSQGGGVSNQPQHF,TGTGCCAGCAGCCAAGGAGGGGGGGTCAGCAATCAGCCCCAGCATTTT